The clone carrying this T cell receptor (beta chain) was detected only a few times. The data belong to a study of early T cells in non-severe SARS-CoV-2 infection. As for the study in general: RNA in bulk from unsorted whole blood was sequenced, and chains were unpaired.

Unique molecular identifier tags were affixed to discrete cDNA molecules. TCRdb re-analysed the 5' RACE reads in MiXCR, keeping a single row per CDR3 protein. This sample yields roughly 100,000 distinct CDR3 sequences, of which roughly 13% are seen a single time; about 5.7% belongs to the top ten. The germline V and J ends were trimmed by 7 bases and 6 bases, with 16 bases remaining between them. The CDR3 contains 13 residues. Germline loops: CDR1 ENHRY, CDR2 SYGVKD. The rearrangement links TRBV10-3 to TRBJ2-7; TRBD2 might be the D (6 bases). This TCR was sampled from an adult who was a healthcare worker with PCR-confirmed SARS-CoV-2 infection or an uninfected control (not recorded which). The source material was whole blood. The CDR3: CAITGAKLGEQYF. As DNA, the CDR3 is TGTGCCATCACGGGAGCGAAGTTGGGCGAGCAGTACTTC.